This entry is about one TCR beta chain. This receptor's antigen is unknown. No clone much larger than this one lies a single base away; base qualities are absent. This sample is part of a study of blood T cell repertoires in COVID-19 (dated by TCRdb to about 2020). For context, the study as a whole: Samples covering the acute and convalescent phases of COVID-19 were provided by collaborators in the United States, Italy and Spain. Where HLA class I and class II types were available, the types were taken from metadata supplied by the sample provider, not from assay-based typing. The prospective study material was composed of cDNA or gDNA derived from T cells, B-cell-depleted T cells, or PBMCs. The repertoires were released in a freely available public database intended as a resource for research on the immune response to SARS-CoV-2. The samples were drawn from two sources: the first 160 participants of the ongoing ImmuneRACE study, and fewer than 1,500 subjects contributed by 6 global collaborators. Nearly every sample came with metadata listing a de-identified subject ID, COVID-19 status, age in years and sex. Subjects who had been exposed to COVID-19, were actively infected with it, or had recovered from it provided the deeply sampled blood TCRbeta repertoires that made up the dataset.

Whole blood was collected in K2EDTA tubes by collaborating institutions according to the institutions' own protocols. For TCRbeta analysis, collaborator samples were shipped as frozen whole blood, as isolated PBMCs, or as DNA extracted from either sample type. What the authors observed across the whole study: The quantity of clinical and demographic metadata differed by source and by participant and was supplied without curation.

TCRbeta CDR3 regions were amplified from genomic DNA by means of the immunoSEQ Assay, a bias-controlled multiplex PCR. Concerning the study's data processing: The number of nucleated cells in each sample was estimated by amplification of reference gene primers within the assay. Sequence reads were collapsed and filtered to measure the absolute abundance of every unique TCRbeta CDR3 rearrangement. Productive Simpson clonality was computed per sample as the square root of Simpson's diversity index over productive rearrangements. Held by TCRdb, this immuneACCESS table contains in-frame sequences only and omits some clones. Under half of the omission traces to an unresolved V gene where checked; the cause of the rest is unknown. The DNA was the basis for D and trimming; V, J and clone size are from that table. Within this sample are approximately 350,000 clones, with around 90% of them counted one time only. The ten biggest clones cover roughly 1.2% of the sample.

The source of this sequence is a man in his forties with acute or convalescent COVID-19. The sequencing sample was made of peripheral blood.

The sequenced DNA: TGTGCCAGCACCGCAGGGGGAGATACGCAGTATTTT. It specifies CASTAGGDTQYF. The chain is assembled from TRBV12-3 or TRBV12-4 and TRBJ2-3, with 7 junctional bases fitting TRBD1. From V the trimming removes 7 bases and from J it removes 5 bases, while the gene matches leave 3 bases of the junction unaccounted for. From the cysteine through the phenylalanine, the CDR3 covers 12 amino acids. Only the CDR3 region is kept as DNA, spanning 36 bases read in frame from base 1.